What follows describes a single T cell receptor (beta chain). The antigen remains undetermined. TCRdb processed the RT-PCR reads anew with MiXCR; each CDR3 protein has one entry. The sample carries some 190,000 distinct CDR3 sequences, about 15% recorded once. The data stem from a study of response to subunit inactivated influenza vaccine. Study observations and caveats: Few additional T cells are recruited per seasonal influenza vaccination, authors suggested.

This CDR3 has 19 amino acids. The J gene is TRBJ2-2, the V gene TRBV21-1; whether TRBD1, the table's D call, matches the DNA was not checked. TRBV21-1 is labeled a pseudogene. This receptor was obtained from a man aged 50-60 years who received an inactivated influenza vaccine. The input for sequencing was CD8+ T cells sorted from PBMCs, taken about 5 days after vaccination. CDR3 sequence reads: CASSKERGGTGRNTGELFF. CDR3 nucleotides: TGTGCCAGCAGCAAAGAAAGGGGAGGGACAGGCAGGAACACCGGGGAGCTGTTTTTT.